Listed below are T cell receptor beta chains from one sample, sequenced in a study of T-cell reconstitution after alpha-beta-depleted transplantation in children. From the PCR reads, TCRdb called clonotypes with MiXCR, one entry per CDR3 protein. Among approximately 400,000 distinct CDR3 sequences listed, about a tenth were seen once. This specimen consisted of PBMCs from the stem cell graft donor, obtained from the stem cell graft. The receptor set was obtained from a human donor who donated a stem cell graft to a child with acute myeloid leukemia. Both conserved end residues are part of each CDR3. The D gene is left open where the match is weak. Clone size is not always given. Where it is, it says once, few, many or a class for expanded clones.

d_gene | j_gene | v_gene | abundance | len | CDR3aa | CDR3nt
- | TRBJ1-2 | TRBV5-5 | - | 14 | CASSFLTANYGYTF | TGTGCCAGCAGCTTCCTAACGGCGAACTATGGCTACACCTTT
- | TRBJ2-5 | TRBV20-1 | - | 14 | CSAPGWERQETQYF | TGCAGTGCCCCGGGCTGGGAGCGACAAGAGACCCAGTACTTC
TRBD2 | TRBJ2-5 | TRBV7-2 | few | 15 | CASSQGTSGSWTQYF | TGTGCCAGCAGCCAAGGGACTAGCGGGAGCTGGACCCAGTACTTC
TRBD2 | TRBJ2-2 | TRBV20-1 | few | 16 | CSAPVGLAGAAGELFF | TGCAGTGCTCCGGTAGGACTAGCGGGGGCCGCCGGGGAGCTGTTTTTT
TRBD2 | TRBJ2-1 | TRBV12-3/TRBV12-4 | - | 13 | CASSERGNNEQFF | TGTGCCAGCAGTGAGCGGGGAAACAATGAGCAGTTCTTC
TRBD2 | TRBJ2-5 | TRBV29-1 | - | 16 | CSVVRSSGRPQETQYF | TGCAGCGTTGTTCGCAGTAGCGGGAGGCCCCAAGAGACCCAGTACTTC
TRBD2 | TRBJ2-3 | TRBV29-1 | - | 14 | CSVVLAGGPDTQYF | TGCAGCGTGGTGCTAGCGGGAGGGCCAGATACGCAGTATTTT
- | TRBJ2-7 | TRBV5-1 | many | 11 | CASSLDHEQYF | TGCGCCAGCAGCTTGGATCACGAGCAGTACTTC
- | TRBJ2-2 | TRBV9 | many | 13 | CASSVLITGELFF | TGTGCCAGCAGCGTACTTATCACCGGGGAGCTGTTTTTT
- | TRBJ1-1 | TRBV5-1 | few | 15 | CASSLAQGASTEAFF | TGCGCCAGCAGCTTGGCCCAAGGGGCCAGCACTGAAGCTTTCTTT
TRBD2 | TRBJ2-1 | TRBV18 | - | 13 | CASSPHREGEQFF | TGTGCCAGCTCACCACATAGGGAGGGGGAGCAGTTCTTC
TRBD1 | TRBJ1-6 | TRBV27 | few | 18 | CASSQWDRTAPYNSPLHF | TGTGCCAGCAGCCAATGGGACAGAACCGCACCTTATAATTCACCCCTCCACTTT
TRBD2 | TRBJ2-1 | TRBV5-1 | many | 16 | CASSLEPGGVNNEQFF | TGCGCCAGCAGCTTGGAGCCGGGAGGGGTTAACAATGAGCAGTTCTTC
- | TRBJ1-2 | TRBV20-1 | many | 12 | CSASVQGVGYTF | TGCAGTGCTAGCGTTCAGGGCGTTGGCTACACCTTC
TRBD1 | TRBJ1-2 | TRBV29-1 | few | 13 | CSVSGQGEGGYTF | TGCAGCGTTTCGGGACAGGGGGAAGGTGGCTACACCTTC
- | TRBJ2-5 | TRBV20-1 | - | 15 | CSARVPTLPGETQYF | TGCAGTGCTAGAGTCCCGACATTACCGGGGGAGACCCAGTACTTC